This TCR beta chain comes out of a study of T cell changes during pregnancy in multiple sclerosis (dated by TCRdb to the late 2010s). Some background on the complete study: In women with multiple sclerosis, the researchers looked at how the T cell repertoire shifted as pregnancy progressed.

Library creation used the immunoSEQ multiplex PCR assay. This is the immuneACCESS table as TCRdb keeps it, with only in-frame sequences that have V and J called. A part of the clones is gone; compared with another copy, unresolved V genes explain less than half, and the rest is unexplained. For this sample there are under 100,000 clones; approximately 94% appear just once. The ten largest make up around 2.5% of the sample. V loses 7 bases, J loses 1 base, and the germline ends lie 10 bases apart. The CDR3 measures 13 amino acids from cysteine to phenylalanine. Solely the CDR3 DNA is kept, with 39 bases framed from the first base. CDR1 and CDR2 were assigned from the germline V gene as ENHRY and SYGVKD. Concerning this clone itself: Which antigen it targets is not known. No base quality values were provided; no much bigger clone lies one nucleotide off.

Sequencing used peripheral blood, obtained in the third trimester of pregnancy. The sequence is built from TRBV10-3 and TRBJ1-1, with a weak D call of TRBD1 (6 bases match). The clonotype was recovered from a female donor with multiple sclerosis, enrolled in a pregnancy study. In nucleotide form, the sequence is TGTGCCATCATTGCACAGGGGAACACTGAAGCTTTCTTT. Translated, it reads CAIIAQGNTEAFF.